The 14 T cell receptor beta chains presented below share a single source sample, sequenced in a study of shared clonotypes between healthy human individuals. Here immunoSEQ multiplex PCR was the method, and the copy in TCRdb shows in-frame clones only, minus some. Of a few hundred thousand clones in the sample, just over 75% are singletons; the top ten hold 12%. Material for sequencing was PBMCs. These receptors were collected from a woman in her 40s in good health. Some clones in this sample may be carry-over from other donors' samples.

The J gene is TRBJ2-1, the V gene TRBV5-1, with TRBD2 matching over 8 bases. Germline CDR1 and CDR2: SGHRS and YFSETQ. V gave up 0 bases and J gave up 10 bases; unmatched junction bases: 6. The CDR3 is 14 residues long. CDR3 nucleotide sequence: TGCGCCAGCAGCTTGGAGGGACTAGTGGGCGAGCAGTTCTTC. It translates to CASSLEGLVGEQFF.

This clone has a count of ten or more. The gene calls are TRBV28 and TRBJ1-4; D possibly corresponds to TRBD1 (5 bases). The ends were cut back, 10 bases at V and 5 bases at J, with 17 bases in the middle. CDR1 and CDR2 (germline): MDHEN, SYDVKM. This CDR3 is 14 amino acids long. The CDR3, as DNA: TGTGCCACCCGCATGGGGACTGAAAATGAAAAACTGTTTTTT. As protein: CATRMGTENEKLFF.

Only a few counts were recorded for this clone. CDR3: CASSLGLRDEKLFF. CDR3 coding DNA: TGTGCCAGCAGCTTAGGGTTAAGGGATGAAAAACTGTTTTTT. The V call is TRBV7-9, the J call TRBJ1-4; D gene ambiguous. V was cut by 1 base and J by 6 bases, with 9 bases left in between. In germline, CDR1 is SEHNR, CDR2 FQNEAQ (reference sequence). CDR3 length: 14 amino acids. The whole variable domain, remainder taken from reference TRBV7-9 and TRBJ1-4, is DTGVSQNPRHKITKRGQNVTFRCDPISEHNRLYWYRQTLGQGPEFLTYFQNEAQLEKSRLLSDRFSAERPKGSFSTLEIQRTEQGDSAMYLCASSLGLRDEKLFFGSGTQLSVL.

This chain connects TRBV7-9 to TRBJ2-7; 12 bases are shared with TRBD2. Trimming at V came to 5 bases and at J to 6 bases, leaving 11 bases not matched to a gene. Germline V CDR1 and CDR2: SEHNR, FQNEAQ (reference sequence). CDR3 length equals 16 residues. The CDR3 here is CASSDTRLAGAGEQYF. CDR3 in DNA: TGTGCCAGCAGCGATACACGACTAGCGGGAGCTGGCGAGCAGTACTTC.

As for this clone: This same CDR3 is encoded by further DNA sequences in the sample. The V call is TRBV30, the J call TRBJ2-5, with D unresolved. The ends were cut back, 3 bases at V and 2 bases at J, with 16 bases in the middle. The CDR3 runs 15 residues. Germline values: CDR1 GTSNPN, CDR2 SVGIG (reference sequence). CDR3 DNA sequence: TGTGCCTGGAGAGCGTCCTTAGGCCCGCAAGAGACCCAGTACTTC. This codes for CAWRASLGPQETQYF.

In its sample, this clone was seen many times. The CDR3 loop is CASSFNPGGRDNEQFF. In nucleotides, the CDR3 is TGTGCCAGCAGCTTCAACCCGGGAGGAAGGGACAATGAGCAGTTCTTC. This chain uses TRBV7-3 with TRBJ2-1, with 7 bases that match TRBD2. With V trimmed by 3 bases and J by 5 bases, 10 bases remained unmatched. The CDR3 extends over 16 amino acids. The V gene's germline CDR1 is SGHTA and CDR2 FQGTGA.

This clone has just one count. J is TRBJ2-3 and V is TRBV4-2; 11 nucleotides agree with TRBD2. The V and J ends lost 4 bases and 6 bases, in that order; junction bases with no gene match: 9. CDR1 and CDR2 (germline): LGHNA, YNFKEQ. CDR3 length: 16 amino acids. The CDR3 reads CASSRTVAGGMDTQYF. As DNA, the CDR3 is TGTGCCAGCAGCCGCACTGTAGCGGGAGGGATGGATACGCAGTATTTT.

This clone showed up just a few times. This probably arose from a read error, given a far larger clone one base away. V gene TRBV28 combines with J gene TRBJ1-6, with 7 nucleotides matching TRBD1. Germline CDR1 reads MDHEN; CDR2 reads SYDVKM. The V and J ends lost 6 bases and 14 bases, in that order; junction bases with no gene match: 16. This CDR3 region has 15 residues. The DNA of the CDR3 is TGTGCCAGCAGCCCACCGGGACAGCGTATCTCATCCCTCCACTTT. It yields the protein CASSPPGQRISSLHF.

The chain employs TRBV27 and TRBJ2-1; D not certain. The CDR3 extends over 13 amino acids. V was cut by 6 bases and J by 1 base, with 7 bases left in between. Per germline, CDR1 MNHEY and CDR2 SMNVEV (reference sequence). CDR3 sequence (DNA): TGTGCCAGCAGCGGTCAGTCCTACAATGAGCAGTTCTTC. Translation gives CASSGQSYNEQFF.

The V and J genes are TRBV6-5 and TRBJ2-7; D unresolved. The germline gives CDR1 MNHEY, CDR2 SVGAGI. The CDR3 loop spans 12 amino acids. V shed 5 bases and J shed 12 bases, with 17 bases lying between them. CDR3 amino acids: CASSQLGGMGYF. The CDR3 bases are TGTGCCAGCAGTCAACTCGGCGGAATGGGGTACTTC.

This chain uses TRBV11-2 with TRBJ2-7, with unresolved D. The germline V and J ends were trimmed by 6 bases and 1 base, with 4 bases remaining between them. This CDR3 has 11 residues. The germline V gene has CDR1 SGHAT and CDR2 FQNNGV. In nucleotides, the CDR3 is TGTGCCAGCAGACAGTCCTACGAGCAGTACTTC. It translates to CASRQSYEQYF.

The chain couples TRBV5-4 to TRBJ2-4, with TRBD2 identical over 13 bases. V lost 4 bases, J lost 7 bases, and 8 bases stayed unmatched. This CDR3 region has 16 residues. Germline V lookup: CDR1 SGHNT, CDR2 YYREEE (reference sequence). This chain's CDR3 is CASSLLAGGGKNIQYF. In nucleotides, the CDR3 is TGTGCCAGCAGCCTACTAGCGGGAGGGGGGAAGAACATTCAGTACTTC.

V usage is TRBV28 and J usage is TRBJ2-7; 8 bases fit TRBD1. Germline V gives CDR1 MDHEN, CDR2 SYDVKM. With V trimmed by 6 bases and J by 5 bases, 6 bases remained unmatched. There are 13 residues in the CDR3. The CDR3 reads CASSDGQGNEQYF. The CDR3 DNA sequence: TGTGCCAGCAGCGACGGACAGGGCAACGAGCAGTACTTC.

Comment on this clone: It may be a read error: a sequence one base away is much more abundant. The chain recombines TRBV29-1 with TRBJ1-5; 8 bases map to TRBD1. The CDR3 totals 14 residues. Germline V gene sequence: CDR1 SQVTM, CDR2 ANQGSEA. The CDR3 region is CSVDGTGPLRPKHF. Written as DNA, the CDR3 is TGCAGCGTTGATGGGACAGGTCCCCTGCGGCCCAAGCATTTT.